Below are 25 T cell receptor beta chains sequenced from a single sample in a study of blood T cell repertoires in COVID-19 (dated by TCRdb to the early 2020s). Preparation of the library involved the immunoSEQ multiplex PCR assay. This immuneACCESS table, as held by TCRdb, lists in-frame sequences with V and J called but not all clones. Of the missing ones, under half trace to an unresolved V gene in checked studies; the others have no known cause. The sample table records around 250,000 clones; roughly 85% of these occur just once. The leading ten clones occupy more than 4.5% of the sample. The specimen was peripheral blood. The origin of the receptors is a man aged 50-59 years with active or convalescent COVID-19.

The chain has TRBV9 and TRBJ2-1; tentative D call: TRBD2 (6 bases). The CDR3 loop spans 16 amino acids. V was cut by 5 bases and J by 8 bases, with 23 bases left in between. Germline CDR1 reads SGDLS; CDR2 reads YYNGEE. The CDR3 nucleotides read TGTGCCAGCAGTCTCTATCACGGGAGCACCCTCGATGAGCAGTTCTTC. Protein product: CASSLYHGSTLDEQFF.

The chain carries TRBV6-1 and TRBJ2-7; no clear D. The CDR3 runs to 13 residues. With 3 bases removed from V and 2 bases from J, the gap between germline ends came to 8 bases. In germline, CDR1 is MNHNS, CDR2 SASEGT. CDR3 DNA: TGTGCCAGCAGTGACCCCGCGACCTACGAGCAGTACTTC. Protein product: CASSDPATYEQYF.

This clone was detected only once. The J gene is TRBJ2-3, the V gene TRBV2; 9 nucleotides match TRBD2. The germline CDR1 and CDR2 sequences are SNHLY and FYNNEI. The V segment lost 6 bases and the J segment 5 bases; nucleotides outside the gene matches: 0. The CDR3 spans 12 residues. CDR3 nucleotide sequence: TGTGCCAGCAGACTAGCGGGAGATACGCAGTATTTT. Protein: CASRLAGDTQYF.

V is TRBV28 and J is TRBJ2-7; the D gene is possibly TRBD2 (5 bases). CDR1 and CDR2 from the germline V gene are MDHEN and SYDVKM. There are 16 residues in the CDR3. Trimming took off 4 bases at V and 2 bases at J, with 18 bases between the two ends. CDR3 in amino acids: CASSSPTASKAYEQYF. DNA of the CDR3: TGTGCCAGCAGTTCCCCCACAGCTAGCAAGGCCTACGAGCAGTACTTC.

The V call is TRBV5-6, the J call TRBJ2-1; 9 nucleotides agree with TRBD2. The ends lost 6 bases at V and 3 bases at J; junction bases unmatched: 7. Germline values: CDR1 SGHDT, CDR2 YYEEEE. The CDR3 is 15 residues long. The CDR3 here is CASTTLAGNYNEQFF. The CDR3 nucleotides read TGTGCCAGCACCACACTAGCGGGCAACTACAATGAGCAGTTCTTC.

The count of this clone is one. This rearrangement joins TRBV30 to TRBJ1-2; a weak D match, TRBD1 (5 bases). The CDR3 totals 13 residues. Germline CDR1 is GTSNPN and CDR2 is SVGIG (reference sequence). V lost 4 bases and J 4 bases, leaving 13 bases between the germline ends. The CDR3 DNA is TGTGCCTGGATGGTTCAAGGGGCCTATGGCTACACCTTC. Protein product: CAWMVQGAYGYTF.

The rearrangement uses TRBV19 and TRBJ2-7; 7 bases are shared with TRBD1. The V gene end was trimmed by 5 bases and the J gene end by 10 bases; junction bases not matched to a gene: 11. There are 13 residues in the CDR3. Germline loops: CDR1 LNHDA, CDR2 SQIVND (reference sequence). The CDR3 DNA reads TGTGCCAGTAGTCTCGACAGGGCCTCAAGACAGTACTTC. This encodes CASSLDRASRQYF.

With regard to this clone: Other nucleotide sequences in the sample specify the same CDR3. The V and J genes are TRBV28 and TRBJ1-1; no firm D call. Germline V gene data show CDR1 as MDHEN and CDR2 as SYDVKM. The CDR3 extends over 11 amino acids. Trimming pared 5 bases from V and 1 base from J, leaving 2 bases between. For the CDR3, the DNA is TGTGCCAGCAGTCAGAACACTGAAGCTTTCTTT. Protein sequence: CASSQNTEAFF.

CDR3 amino acids: CASGDRGGGNEKLFF. Here the CDR3 DNA reads TGTGCCAGCGGCGACAGGGGAGGAGGTAATGAAAAACTGTTTTTT. The J gene is TRBJ1-4, the V gene TRBV25-1, with 8 bases lining up with TRBD1. The CDR3 length is 15 residues. From germline, CDR1 is MGHDK and CDR2 SYGVNS. V gave up 8 bases and J gave up 4 bases; unmatched junction bases: 9.

The chain carries TRBV12-5 and TRBJ2-5; TRBD1 might be the D (5 bases). The V end lost 0 bases, the J end lost 4 bases, and 9 bases lay between the germline ends. The CDR3 contains 14 residues. Germline V lookup: CDR1 LGHNT, CDR2 FRNRAP. CDR3 in DNA: TGTGCTAGTGGTTTGGTAGGGGAAGGAGAGACCCAGTACTTC. This gives the protein CASGLVGEGETQYF.

This clone was observed a single time. This chain joins TRBV3-1 (or the pseudogene TRBV3-2) and TRBJ2-2; 12 bases map to TRBD2. Unmatched junction bases numbered 1, after V lost 5 bases and J lost 6 bases. The CDR3 contains 14 residues. Germline CDR1 LGHDT, CDR2 YNNKEL (reference sequence). Written as DNA, the CDR3 is TGTGCCAGCAGCAGGACTAGCGGGGCCGGGGAGCTGTTTTTT. Amino acids: CASSRTSGAGELFF.

The V and J genes are TRBV9 and TRBJ2-3; D gene uncertain. The V end lost 2 bases, the J end lost 6 bases, and 13 bases lay between the germline ends. This CDR3 is built from 14 residues. The V gene's germline CDR1 is SGDLS and CDR2 YYNGEE. The CDR3 nucleotides are TGTGCCAGCAGCGTTAGCAGTCTGGTTGATACGCAGTATTTT. This codes for CASSVSSLVDTQYF.

This chain links TRBV7-2 with TRBJ1-2; D not certain. The CDR3 is 13 amino acids. Germline CDR1 SGHTA, CDR2 FQGNSA. V dropped 1 base and J dropped 8 bases, with 11 bases sitting between them. The CDR3 region has the DNA TGTGCCAGCAGCTTAGGAGGAGTGAAAGGCTACACCTTC. This translates into CASSLGGVKGYTF.

This chain joins TRBV14 and TRBJ2-6; 8 positions agree with TRBD1. The CDR3 totals 15 residues. Per the germline V gene, CDR1 is SGHDN and CDR2 is FVKESK. V shed 4 bases and J 4 bases; nucleotides not matched to a gene: 3. The CDR3 nucleotides are TGTGCCAGCAGCCCACAGGGGGTCGGGGCCAACGTCCTGACTTTC. It translates to CASSPQGVGANVLTF.

The chain employs TRBV3-1 (or the pseudogene TRBV3-2) and TRBJ2-3, with D possibly being TRBD1 (6 bases). The CDR3 runs 20 residues. Trimming took off 0 bases at V and 0 bases at J, with 22 bases between the two ends. Germline V CDR1 and CDR2: LGHDT, YNNKEL (reference sequence). The CDR3 reads CASSQDQGPHGTRSTDTQYF. In nucleotides, the CDR3 is TGTGCCAGCAGCCAAGATCAGGGCCCCCACGGGACACGCAGCACAGATACGCAGTATTTT.

The rearrangement uses TRBV2 and TRBJ2-1; a weak D match, TRBD2 (6 bases). CDR1 and CDR2 (germline): SNHLY, FYNNEI. The CDR3 consists of 16 residues. The V end lost 5 bases, the J end lost 7 bases, and 21 bases lay between the germline ends. The CDR3 reads CASSPRLGLLQNEQFF. Written as DNA, the CDR3 is TGTGCCAGCAGTCCACGTCTGGGACTCCTTCAAAATGAGCAGTTCTTC.

CDR3 loop: CASSSTGSNYGYTF. The DNA for the CDR3 is TGTGCCAGTAGTTCGACAGGGAGTAACTATGGCTACACCTTC. This chain joins TRBV19 and TRBJ1-2, with TRBD1 matching over 7 bases. The junction had 4 bases not matched to a gene; V was cut back by 5 bases and J by 1 base. The CDR3 is 14 residues long. Germline CDR1 and CDR2: LNHDA and SQIVND (reference sequence).

The rearrangement uses TRBV12-3 or TRBV12-4 and TRBJ1-2; tentative D call: TRBD1 (5 bases). The CDR3 covers 13 residues. V was pared by 4 bases and J by 4 bases, with 10 bases between. CDR3 amino acids: CASSSGPGYGYTF. CDR3 DNA: TGTGCCAGCAGTTCAGGGCCGGGCTATGGCTACACCTTC.

V and J are TRBV5-1 and TRBJ2-1; TRBD2 aligns across 10 bases. V shed 2 bases, J shed 6 bases, and the junction held 11 bases outside the gene matches. The CDR3 loop spans 17 amino acids. The V gene's germline CDR1 is SGHRS and CDR2 YFSETQ. CDR3 DNA: TGCGCCAGCAGCTTACTAGCGGGACTTATTCTTGGCAATGAGCAGTTCTTC. This codes for CASSLLAGLILGNEQFF.

This chain joins TRBV7-9 and TRBJ2-7; the match to TRBD1 covers 11 bases. Germline V gene lookup returns CDR1 SEHNR and CDR2 FQNEAQ (reference sequence). Trimming removed 8 bases from V and 0 bases from J; junction bases left unmatched: 3. The CDR3 covers 14 residues. The DNA for the CDR3 is TGTGCCAGCGCGGGGACAGGGGGCTCCTACGAGCAGTACTTC. Protein sequence: CASAGTGGSYEQYF.

The CDR3 DNA sequence: TGCGCCAGCAAGGAGCGGGAAGAGACCCAGTACTTC. It codes for CASKEREETQYF. The chain has TRBV5-1 and TRBJ2-5, with D possibly being TRBD2 (6 bases). Germline loops: CDR1 SGHRS, CDR2 YFSETQ. CDR3 length: 12 residues. The V and J ends lost 6 bases and 3 bases respectively, with 9 bases between them.

The chain carries TRBV24-1 and TRBJ1-2; 7 bases align to TRBD1. The CDR3 runs to 12 residues. Germline V lookup: CDR1 KGHDR, CDR2 SFDVKD. Trimming cost V 6 bases and J 8 bases; bases outside gene matches: 5. In DNA, the CDR3 is TGTGCCACCAGTAGACAGGGAAGGGGCTACACCTTC. Translation gives CATSRQGRGYTF.

This rearrangement joins TRBV25-1 to TRBJ1-2; the D is unclear. The CDR3 loop spans 15 amino acids. Deletions cut 0 bases from V and 4 bases from J, with 12 bases between. Germline CDR1 reads MGHDK; CDR2 reads SYGVNS. The CDR3 protein is CASSEYPSGSYGYTF. CDR3 nucleotides: TGTGCCAGCAGTGAATACCCTTCGGGGAGCTATGGCTACACCTTC.

V is TRBV7-2 and J is TRBJ1-4; TRBD1 aligns across 7 bases. V lost 3 bases and J lost 8; bases outside the gene matches: 12. Germline V gene data show CDR1 as SGHTA and CDR2 as FQGNSA. This CDR3 contains 16 residues. In DNA, the CDR3 is TGTGCCAGCAGCTTCCGTGGACAGGCGCCGTGGGAAAAACTGTTTTTT. This encodes CASSFRGQAPWEKLFF.

The CDR3, as DNA: TGTGCCAGCTCACCCCAGGGCATTGATGGCTACACCTTC. It encodes CASSPQGIDGYTF. The V gene is TRBV18, the J gene TRBJ1-2, with D possibly matching TRBD1 (5 bases). The CDR3 runs to 13 residues. Germline V lookup: CDR1 KGHSH, CDR2 LQKENI. Trimming cost V 3 bases and J 6 bases, with 11 bases left between them.